This TCR beta chain stems from a study of Ad26.COV2.S vaccination and SARS-CoV-2 variants. Study background: Ad26.COV2.S shots went into the muscle once or twice, 56 days apart. Overall study findings and caveats: Breadth and depth estimates from TCRs may understate total T cell responses.

Points on this clone: Its matching antigen is unknown.

The repertoire was sequenced with immunoSEQ multiplex PCR; TCRdb's copy has only in-frame clones and lacks some. The sample contains roughly 680,000 clones, 70% to 90% of which appear only once. Treatment here: 19 received Ad26.COV2.S at low or high dose, single or two shots; about 5 received placebo; per-sample allocation not given. On day 63 after the first injection, vaccine and placebo recipients gave samples. This vaccine is an Ad26 vector that expresses the Wuhan-strain SARS-CoV-2 spike. The germline V gene has CDR1 SEHNR and CDR2 FQNEAQ (reference sequence). J was trimmed by 4 bases and V by 5 bases; bases with no gene match: 5. This CDR3 is 14 amino acids long.

This sequence joins TRBV7-9 and TRBJ1-2; TRBD1 matches at 9 bases. Material: peripheral blood, obtained in a trial of Ad26.COV2.S vaccine versus placebo. The TCR was taken from a person aged 18-65 years who received the Ad26.COV2.S COVID-19 vaccine or a placebo. The CDR3 bases are TGTGCCAGCAGCATGGGACAGGGCCTCTATGGCTACACCTTC. Translating it yields CASSMGQGLYGYTF.